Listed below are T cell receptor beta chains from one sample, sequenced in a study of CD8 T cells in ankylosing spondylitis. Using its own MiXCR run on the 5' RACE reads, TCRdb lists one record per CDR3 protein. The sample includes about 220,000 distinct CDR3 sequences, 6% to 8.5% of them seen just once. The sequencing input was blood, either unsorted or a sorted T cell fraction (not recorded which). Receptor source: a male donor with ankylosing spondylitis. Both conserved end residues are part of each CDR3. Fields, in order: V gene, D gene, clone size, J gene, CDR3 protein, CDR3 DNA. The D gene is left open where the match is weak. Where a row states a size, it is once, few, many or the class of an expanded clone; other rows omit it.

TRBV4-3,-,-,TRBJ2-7,CASSQDFSYGSYEQYF,TGCGCCAGCAGCCAAGATTTCAGTTACGGCTCCTACGAGCAGTACTTC
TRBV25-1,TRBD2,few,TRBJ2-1,CASSEYGTKYEQFF,TGTGCCAGCAGTGAATACGGGACTAAATATGAGCAGTTCTTC
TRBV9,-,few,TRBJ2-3,CASSAEDSTDTQYF,TGTGCCAGCAGCGCGGAAGACAGCACAGATACGCAGTATTTT
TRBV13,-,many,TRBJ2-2,CASTLGLANTGELFF,TGTGCCAGCACCCTAGGACTCGCGAACACCGGGGAGCTGTTTTTT
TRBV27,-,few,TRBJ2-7,CASSLIGAGEQYF,TGTGCCAGCAGTTTAATCGGGGCCGGGGAGCAGTACTTC
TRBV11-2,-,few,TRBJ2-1,CASSVGLPDEQFF,TGTGCCAGCAGCGTGGGCCTCCCGGATGAGCAGTTCTTC
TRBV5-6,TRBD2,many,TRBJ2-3,CASSLVGLAVNTQYF,TGTGCCAGCAGCTTGGTAGGACTAGCAGTTAATACGCAGTATTTT
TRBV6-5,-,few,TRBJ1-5,CASSYRGYSNQPQHF,TGTGCCAGCAGTTACCGGGGTTATAGCAATCAGCCCCAGCATTTT
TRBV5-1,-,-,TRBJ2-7,CATSLDGAYYEQYF,TGCGCCACCAGCTTGGACGGGGCCTACTACGAGCAGTACTTC
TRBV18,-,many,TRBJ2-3,CASSPKGTTSTDTQYF,TGTGCCAGCTCACCAAAAGGGACAACGAGCACAGATACGCAGTATTTT
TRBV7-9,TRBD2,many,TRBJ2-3,CASSTGTSGSGPDTQYF,TGTGCCAGCAGCACTGGGACTAGCGGGTCTGGCCCAGATACGCAGTATTTT
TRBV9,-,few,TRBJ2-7,CASSAEDSYEQYF,TGTGCCAGCAGCGCTGAGGACTCCTACGAGCAGTACTTC
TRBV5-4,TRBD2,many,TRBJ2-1,CASSLFPSGSSYNEQFF,TGTGCCAGCAGCTTGTTCCCGAGCGGGAGCTCCTACAATGAGCAGTTCTTC
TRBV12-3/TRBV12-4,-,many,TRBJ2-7,CASSIQGAEQYF,TGTGCCAGCAGCATACAGGGCGCCGAGCAGTACTTC
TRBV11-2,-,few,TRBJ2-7,CASSFPTSYEQYF,TGTGCCAGCAGCTTCCCTACCTCCTACGAGCAGTACTTC
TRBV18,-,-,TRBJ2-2,CASSPTMITGELFF,TGTGCCAGCTCACCCACTATGATTACCGGGGAGCTGTTTTTT
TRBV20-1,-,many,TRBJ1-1,CSARRDRNTEAFF,TGCAGTGCTAGGAGAGACCGAAACACTGAAGCTTTCTTT
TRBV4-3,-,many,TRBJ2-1,CASSQEGTLAMRSSYNEQFF,TGCGCCAGCAGCCAAGAAGGGACTCTAGCTATGCGGAGCTCCTACAATGAGCAGTTCTTC
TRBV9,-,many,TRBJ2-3,CASSSSGFFTDTQYF,TGTGCCAGCAGCTCATCCGGGTTTTTCACAGATACGCAGTATTTT
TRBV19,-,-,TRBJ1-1,CASSAGTRYTEAFF,TGTGCCAGTAGTGCCGGGACGAGATACACTGAAGCTTTCTTT
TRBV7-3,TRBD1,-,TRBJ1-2,CASSHLTGNGYTF,TGTGCCAGCAGCCATCTGACAGGGAACGGCTACACCTTC
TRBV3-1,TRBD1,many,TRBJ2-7,CASSQTGGVSYEQYF,TGTGCCAGCAGCCAGACAGGGGGCGTGTCCTACGAGCAGTACTTC
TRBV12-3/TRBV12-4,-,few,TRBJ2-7,CASSFLHEQYF,TGTGCCAGCAGTTTCTTACACGAGCAGTACTTC
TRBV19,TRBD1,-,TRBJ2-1,CASSTRKTGGREQFF,TGTGCCAGTAGTACTCGGAAGACAGGGGGCCGTGAGCAGTTCTTC
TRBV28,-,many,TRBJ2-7,CASSLFGSEQYF,TGTGCCAGCAGTTTGTTCGGGAGCGAGCAGTACTTC
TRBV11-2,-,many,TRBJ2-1,CASGYRVRDEQFF,TGTGCCAGCGGCTACAGGGTTAGAGATGAGCAGTTCTTC
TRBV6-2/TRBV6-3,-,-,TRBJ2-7,CASTKRGGPYEQYF,TGTGCCAGCACAAAACGAGGCGGTCCCTACGAGCAGTACTTC
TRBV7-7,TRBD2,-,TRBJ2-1,CASSSTRGSSYNEQFF,TGTGCTAGCAGCTCGACACGCGGGAGCTCCTACAATGAGCAGTTCTTC
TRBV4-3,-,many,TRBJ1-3,CASSQGTGQFSGNTIYF,TGCGCCAGCAGCCAGGGAACCGGACAGTTCTCTGGAAACACCATATATTTT
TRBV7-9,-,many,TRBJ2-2,CASRSDTGELFF,TGTGCCAGCAGATCGGACACCGGGGAGCTGTTTTTT
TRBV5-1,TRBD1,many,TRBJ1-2,CASSLDPGTGENYGYTF,TGCGCCAGCAGCTTGGATCCCGGGACAGGGGAAAACTATGGCTACACCTTC
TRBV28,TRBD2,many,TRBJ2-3,CASSLLAGVPDTQYF,TGTGCCAGCAGTTTACTAGCGGGAGTCCCCGATACGCAGTATTTT
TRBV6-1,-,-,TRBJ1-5,CASRPTGGNQPQHF,TGTGCCAGCAGACCAACCGGAGGGAATCAGCCCCAGCATTTT
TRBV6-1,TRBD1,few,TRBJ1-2,CASSTPLGQGALGYTF,TGTGCCAGCAGTACCCCGCTGGGACAGGGGGCACTTGGCTACACCTTC
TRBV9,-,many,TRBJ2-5,CASSLRGETQYF,TGTGCCAGCAGCCTAAGGGGAGAGACCCAGTACTTC
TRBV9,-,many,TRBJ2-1,CASSVIQGGNEQFF,TGTGCCAGCAGCGTGATCCAGGGGGGGAATGAGCAGTTCTTC
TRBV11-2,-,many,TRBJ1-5,CASSHTGISGQPQHF,TGTGCCAGCAGCCACACAGGGATCTCGGGCCAGCCCCAGCATTTT
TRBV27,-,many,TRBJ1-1,CASSTGSTEAFF,TGTGCCAGCAGCACAGGTTCCACTGAAGCTTTCTTT
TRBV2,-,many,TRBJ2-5,CASSEGDRQETQYF,TGTGCCAGCAGTGAAGGGGACCGCCAAGAGACCCAGTACTTC
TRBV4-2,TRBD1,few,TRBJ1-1,CASSQERQGGAEAFF,TGTGCCAGCAGCCAAGAAAGACAGGGAGGGGCTGAAGCTTTCTTT
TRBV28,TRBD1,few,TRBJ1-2,CASSRNRGANYGYTF,TGTGCCAGCAGTCGAAACAGGGGGGCTAACTATGGCTACACCTTC
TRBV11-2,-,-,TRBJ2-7,CASSLGEGYEQYF,TGTGCCAGCAGCTTAGGTGAGGGCTACGAGCAGTACTTC
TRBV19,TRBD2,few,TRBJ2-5,CASTRGLAGQETQYF,TGTGCCAGTACCCGTGGACTAGCGGGACAAGAGACCCAGTACTTC
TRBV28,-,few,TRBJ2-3,CASSLSAETDTQYF,TGTGCCAGCAGTTTATCCGCAGAAACAGATACGCAGTATTTT
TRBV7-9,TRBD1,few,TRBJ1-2,CASSLRGQGALNGYTF,TGTGCCAGCAGCTTAAGAGGACAGGGGGCTCTCAACGGCTACACCTTC
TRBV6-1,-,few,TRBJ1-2,CASRRDQDYGYTF,TGTGCCAGCAGGCGGGACCAAGACTATGGCTACACCTTC